The 18 T cell receptor beta chains presented below share a single source sample, sequenced in a study of prognosis after radiotherapy for stage I lung cancer. With two-round multiplex PCR, TCR beta CDR3 sequences were amplified from genomic DNA. The first PCR round targeted every TRBV and TRBJ gene with specific primers. TCRdb re-analysed the multiplex PCR reads in MiXCR, keeping a single row per CDR3 protein. The sample carries tens of thousands of distinct CDR3 sequences, 30% to 35% recorded once. Specimen: PBMCs, collected before or after stereotactic body radiation therapy (not recorded which). The receptors derive from a donor aged 50 or older with non-small cell lung cancer.

This clonotype was recorded at least ten times. The chain has TRBV6-2 or TRBV6-3 and TRBJ1-1, with no clear D. V lost 7 bases and J lost 9, with 18 bases in between. The germline V gene has CDR1 MNHEY and CDR2 SVGEGT. The CDR3 spans 13 residues. The chain's CDR3 is CASISPIGEQAFF. The CDR3, as DNA: TGTGCCAGCATCTCTCCCATAGGCGAACAAGCTTTCTTT.

This clonotype has at least ten counts. The chain couples TRBV9 to TRBJ2-3; D ambiguous. Germline lookup yields CDR1 SGDLS and CDR2 YYNGEE. V gave up 3 bases and J gave up 0 bases, with 8 bases separating them. This CDR3 has 14 residues. CDR3 region: CASSDPTSTDTQYF. CDR3 sequence (DNA): TGTGCCAGCAGCGACCCGACGAGCACAGATACGCAGTATTTT.

The J gene is TRBJ2-1, the V gene TRBV7-3; no clear D gene. Between the trimmed V and J ends, which lost 5 bases and 8 bases, there was a span of 13 bases. The CDR3 has 13 amino acids. From germline, CDR1 is SGHTA and CDR2 FQGTGA. Written as DNA, the CDR3 is TGTGCCAGCAGCATGATGTTTGGTGATGAGCAGTTCTTC. Amino acid sequence: CASSMMFGDEQFF. Full variable domain (remainder filled in from reference TRBV7-3 and TRBJ2-1): GAGVSQTPSNKVTEKGKYVELRCDPISGHTALYWYRQSLGQGPEFLIYFQGTGAADDSGLPNDRFFAVRPEGSVSTLKIQRTERGDSAVYLCASSMMFGDEQFFGPGTRLTVL.

This clonotype was recorded a few times. A much larger clone lies one base from this, so it may be a read error. The chain employs TRBV4-3 and TRBJ1-1; D gene unclear. The ends were cut back, 7 bases at V and 6 bases at J, with 15 bases in the middle. Germline CDR1 and CDR2: LGHNA and YSLEER. The CDR3 length is 13 residues. The CDR3 protein is CASIHGPGAEAFF. CDR3 DNA sequence: TGCGCCAGCATCCACGGACCTGGGGCTGAAGCTTTCTTT.

The chain has TRBV7-9 and TRBJ2-7, with a weak D call TRBD1 (5 bases). This CDR3 contains 16 residues. The germline V gene has CDR1 SEHNR and CDR2 FQNEAQ (reference sequence). The V and J ends lost 1 base and 3 bases respectively, with 16 bases between them. CDR3 loop: CASSLDYLGANYEQYF. The CDR3 DNA is TGTGCCAGCAGCTTAGACTATTTAGGGGCCAACTACGAGCAGTACTTC.

Comment on this clonotype: This may arise from a read error, as a much more abundant clone is one base away. The chain carries TRBV4-1 and TRBJ2-3, with TRBD2 matching over 11 bases. Looked up from germline, CDR1 is MGHRA and CDR2 is YSYEKL. CDR3 length equals 16 residues. Trimming took 6 bases from V and 3 from J; bases not matched to a gene: 8. CDR3: CASSILAGGRTDTQYF. The CDR3 DNA reads as TGCGCCAGCAGTATTCTAGCGGGAGGTCGTACAGATACGCAGTATTTT.

Ten or more counts support this clonotype. This chain links TRBV11-2 with TRBJ1-2; the D is unclear. V was trimmed by 5 bases and J by 3 bases, leaving 7 bases between them. This CDR3 has 12 amino acids. Germline loops: CDR1 SGHAT, CDR2 FQNNGV. Written as DNA, the CDR3 is TGTGCCAGCAGCGGTAACGACTATGGCTACACCTTC. It specifies CASSGNDYGYTF. Full variable domain (remainder filled in from reference TRBV11-2 and TRBJ1-2): EAGVAQSPRYKIIEKRQSVAFWCNPISGHATLYWYQQILGQGPKLLIQFQNNGVVDDSQLPKDRFSAERLKGVDSTLKIQPAKLEDSAVYLCASSGNDYGYTFGSGTRLTVV.

On this clonotype itself: It may be a read error: a sequence one base away is much more abundant. CDR3 DNA sequence: TGCAGCGTCGGGACAGGGGGCAATCATCCCCAGCATTTT. This sequence encodes CSVGTGGNHPQHF. The V gene is TRBV29-1, the J gene TRBJ1-5; 12 bases align to TRBD1. Germline CDR1 is SQVTM and CDR2 is ANQGSEA. The CDR3 length is 13 residues.

As regards this clonotype: One end of the junction does not line up with germline, which may come from a read error. This chain links TRBV6-1 with TRBJ1-2; unclear D gene. Germline CDR1 MNHNS, CDR2 SASEGT. The CDR3 totals 13 residues. The CDR3 nucleotides are TGCGCCAGCAGTGAAGAGCGACTCAGGGGCTACACCTTC. Translating gives CASSEERLRGYTF.

The sample holds a few counts of this clonotype. The rearrangement links TRBV5-4 to TRBJ2-7; 8 positions agree with TRBD2. Germline V gene sequence: CDR1 SGHNT, CDR2 YYREEE (reference sequence). V trimming: 3 bases; J trimming: 4 bases; junction bases outside the gene matches: 6. This CDR3 comprises 14 residues. CDR3 DNA: TGTGCCAGCAGCTCCGGGACTAGTCGTTACGAGCAGTACTTC. The encoded protein is CASSSGTSRYEQYF.

V usage is TRBV5-1 and J usage is TRBJ2-2; TRBD1 aligns across 7 bases. The CDR3 spans 16 residues. V lost 8 bases, J lost 7 bases, and 17 bases stayed unmatched. CDR1 and CDR2 from the germline V gene are SGHRS and YFSETQ. The CDR3 bases are TGCGCCAGAACCCCACGCCCAGTGAGGGGGCACGGGGAGCTGTTTTTT. Amino acids: CARTPRPVRGHGELFF. The full variable domain, rest sourced from reference TRBV5-1 and TRBJ2-2, is KAGVTQTPRYLIKTRGQQVTLSCSPISGHRSVSWYQQTPGQGLQFLFEYFSETQRNKGNFPGRFSGRQFSNSRSEMNVSTLELGDSALYLCARTPRPVRGHGELFFGEGSRLTVL.

This clonotype showed up many times. V usage is TRBV20-1 and J usage is TRBJ1-1; TRBD1 might be the D (5 bases). The germline gives CDR1 DFQATT, CDR2 SNEGSKA (reference sequence). This CDR3 region has 12 residues. V shed 5 bases and J shed 3 bases, with 10 bases lying between them. The CDR3 region has the DNA TGCAGTGCTTTCGACAGTTACACTGAAGCTTTCTTT. It is translated as CSAFDSYTEAFF.

In this sample, this clonotype turned up many times. V usage is TRBV5-8 and J usage is TRBJ2-7, with 8 bases lining up with TRBD2. Trimming took 4 bases from V and 3 from J; bases not matched to a gene: 9. The V gene's germline CDR1 is SGHTS and CDR2 YDEGEE. The CDR3 length is 15 residues. CDR3 in amino acids: CASSQLAGGFYEQYF. CDR3 bases: TGTGCCAGCAGCCAGCTTGCGGGAGGTTTCTACGAGCAGTACTTC.

This clonotype was detected a few times. This may be a read error: a much more frequent sequence differs by one nucleotide. The rearrangement uses TRBV7-2 and TRBJ2-7; TRBD1 matches at 9 bases. With V trimmed by 5 bases and J by 4 bases, 12 bases remained unmatched. The CDR3 covers 16 residues. Germline V CDR1 and CDR2: SGHTA, FQGNSA. CDR3 nucleotides: TGTGCCAGCAGCCCTGCGGTGACAGGGGGAGGGTACGAGCAGTACTTC. It specifies CASSPAVTGGGYEQYF.

On this clonotype itself: Germline is not matched at one junction end, which may reflect a read error. The chain employs TRBV7-2 and TRBJ2-5, with D tentatively TRBD1 (8 bases). The germline V gene has CDR1 SGHTA and CDR2 FQGNSA. The CDR3 is made up of 16 amino acids. CDR3 region: CASSLASTGGVEIQYF. The CDR3 DNA reads as TGTGCCAGCAGCTTAGCGAGTACAGGGGGGGTTGAGATCCAGTACTTC.

This clonotype was recorded only once. A much larger clone sits a single nucleotide away, making a read error possible. The chain links TRBV6-4 to TRBJ1-6; possibly TRBD1 for D (6 bases). Trimming took off 9 bases at V and 8 bases at J, with 26 bases between the two ends. The CDR3 consists of 17 residues. Germline loops: CDR1 MRHNA, CDR2 SNTAGT. The CDR3 DNA reads TGTGCCAGAGGGGTGGGGGAGGGGGGGGAACGGTATTCACCCCTCCACTTT. Translation gives CARGVGEGGERYSPLHF.

This clonotype was counted at least ten times. The rearrangement links TRBV19 to TRBJ1-5; 9 nucleotides match TRBD1. The V segment lost 3 bases and the J segment 7 bases; nucleotides outside the gene matches: 10. The CDR3 consists of 16 residues. Germline CDR1 LNHDA, CDR2 SQIVND (reference sequence). As DNA, the CDR3 is TGTGCCAGTAGTATCGTACAGGGGGCCCTCCCCCAGCCCCAGCATTTT. Protein: CASSIVQGALPQPQHF.

This clonotype was counted many times. The chain employs TRBV7-2 and TRBJ1-4; D not certain. CDR3 length: 14 amino acids. In germline, CDR1 is SGHTA, CDR2 FQGNSA. Trimming removed 5 bases at V and 5 bases at J, with 12 bases between. The CDR3 coding sequence is TGTGCCAGCAGCCAGCCCCCCGTAAATGAAAAACTGTTTTTT. Its protein is CASSQPPVNEKLFF.